This TCR beta chain was observed in a study of shared clonotypes between healthy human individuals. The CDR3 totals 12 residues. With 6 bases clipped from V and 4 bases from J, the junction kept 1 base outside the gene matches. Germline V gene data show CDR1 as MDHEN and CDR2 as SYDVKM. The study ran the assay at deep level. Every subset had its genomic DNA shared out evenly among several immunoSEQ plates. The authors' processing: Junction-only immunoSEQ data arrived without quality scores, meaning filtering differed. Method: immunoSEQ multiplex PCR; TCRdb's copy keeps in-frame clones and lacks some. That table furnishes V, J and clone size, whereas the DNA furnished D and trimming. The sample consists of approximately 650,000 clones, over 95% of them appearing once. CD45RO-negative, CCR7-positively selected cells formed the naive CD8 fraction, excluding terminally differentiated effector memory CD45RA+ cells.

General observations from the study: Relative to their counterparts shared across all four donors, non-shared clonotypes exhibited diminished generation probabilities.

In regard to this clone: As yet, its antigen is unknown. This sample includes further DNA sequences coding for the same CDR3.

The chain employs TRBV28 and TRBJ2-7; 9 positions match TRBD1. Sequencing was performed on naive CD8+ T cells sorted from blood. This clonotype originated in a woman aged 25 to 39 in good health. In DNA form, the CDR3 reads TGTGCCAGCAGGGACAGGGGTTACGAGCAGTACTTC. This translates into CASRDRGYEQYF.